A selection of T cell receptor beta chains follows, all from one sample in a study of blood T cell repertoires in COVID-19. This table comes from immunoSEQ multiplex PCR, and its TCRdb copy is limited to in-frame clones, with some not included. The profile shows 150,000 to 190,000 clones, more than 80% of them singletons. The sequencing input was peripheral blood. These receptor sequences come from a woman between 40 and 50 years old with acute or convalescent COVID-19. Each CDR3 is given with its conserved first and last residue. Each record gives: clone size, D gene, J gene, V gene, CDR3 DNA, CDR3 protein. D genes are given only for firm matches. Some rows have no size entry. The others give once, few or many, or a class for an expanded clone.

-	TRBD2	TRBJ2-7	TRBV7-6	TGTGCCAGCAGCTTAGCGTTGGGGAGCGGGAGATCCTACGAGCAGTACTTC	CASSLALGSGRSYEQYF
-	TRBD2	TRBJ2-3	TRBV4-1	TGCGCCAGCAGACCCAGCGGGGGGGCAAATACGCAGTATTTT	CASRPSGGANTQYF
-	TRBD1	TRBJ2-2	TRBV2	TGTGCCAGCAGTGATAGGGGACAGGTTTACACCGGGGAGCTGTTTTTT	CASSDRGQVYTGELFF
once	-	TRBJ1-1	TRBV28	TGTGCCAGCCAATCATCCGCAGGGTCGACTGAAGCTTTCTTT	CASQSSAGSTEAFF
few	-	TRBJ2-5	TRBV3-1/TRBV3-2	TGTGCCAGCAGCCAAGATACTAGCAGCCGACAAGAGACCCAGTACTTC	CASSQDTSSRQETQYF
-	-	TRBJ2-1	TRBV10-3	TGTGCCATCAGGGAGCGCGGGGTAGGCAATGAGCAGTTCTTC	CAIRERGVGNEQFF
-	TRBD1	TRBJ1-2	TRBV18	TGTGCCAGCTCGGGACAGGGGGCTTCGGGCTATGGCTACACCTTC	CASSGQGASGYGYTF
few	TRBD1	TRBJ1-5	TRBV4-1	TGCGCCAGCAGCCAAGTGTGGGACAGGGGAAATCAGCCCCAGCATTTT	CASSQVWDRGNQPQHF
-	TRBD1	TRBJ2-6	TRBV7-3	TGTGCCAGCAGCTTAAATACAGGGGGCGCGGGTGGGGCCAACGTCCTGACTTTC	CASSLNTGGAGGANVLTF
once	-	TRBJ2-3	TRBV20-1	TGCAGTGCTAGTATGACTAGTACAGATACGCAGTATTTT	CSASMTSTDTQYF
-	-	TRBJ2-2	TRBV7-2	TGTGCCAGCAGCTTAGTGACAGTTGGCACCGGGGAGCTGTTTTTT	CASSLVTVGTGELFF
-	TRBD2	TRBJ2-7	TRBV7-2	TGTGCCAGCAGCCCCATGAGACTAGCGGCCTCCTACGAGCAGTACTTC	CASSPMRLAASYEQYF
-	-	TRBJ1-1	TRBV19	TGTGCCAGTTTCGGGGGGGAGAGCACTGAAGCTTTCTTT	CASFGGESTEAFF
-	-	TRBJ2-3	TRBV5-6	TGTGCCAGCAGGATGACAGGCACAGATACGCAGTATTTT	CASRMTGTDTQYF
-	TRBD2	TRBJ2-3	TRBV24-1	TGTGCCACCAGTGCCCCGACTAGCGGGGAGTTCTATACGCAGTATTTT	CATSAPTSGEFYTQYF
-	-	TRBJ2-2	TRBV6-5	TGTGCCGCCCTCGGGGTTACCGGGGAGCTGTTTTTT	CAALGVTGELFF
-	TRBD1	TRBJ1-2	TRBV30	TGTGCCTGGAGTGCCGGGACAGGCTATGGCTACACCTTC	CAWSAGTGYGYTF
once	TRBD1	TRBJ1-1	TRBV15	TGTGCCACCAGCAGAGATCAGTCAGGGGGAGAAGCTTTCTTT	CATSRDQSGGEAFF
-	-	TRBJ2-5	TRBV5-6	TGTGCCAGCAGCCCCATCGGAGTCCACCAAGAGACCCAGTACTTC	CASSPIGVHQETQYF
-	-	TRBJ1-5	TRBV15	TGTGCCACCAGCAGTAATAGCAATCAGCCCCAGCATTTT	CATSSNSNQPQHF
-	TRBD2	TRBJ2-1	TRBV9	TGTGCCAGCGCGGGACTAGCGGGAGGACACTACAATGAGCAGTTCTTC	CASAGLAGGHYNEQFF
once	-	TRBJ1-6	TRBV27	TGTGCCAGCAGTTTGGGGGGAGCCCTCCACTTT	CASSLGGALHF
-	-	TRBJ1-6	TRBV9	TGTGCCAGCAGCGCCTTGCGGGATCGCTTGAGAGAATCACCCCTCCACTTT	CASSALRDRLRESPLHF
-	TRBD1	TRBJ1-1	TRBV27	TGTGCCAGCAGGCCCAGGGACAGGGAGGGTGAAGCTTTCTTT	CASRPRDREGEAFF
-	TRBD1	TRBJ2-7	TRBV9	TGTGCCAGCAGCGCATCGGGACAGGGGGCGAGGGAGCAGTACTTC	CASSASGQGAREQYF
-	-	TRBJ2-3	TRBV5-5	TGTGCCAGCAGCTTGGATCTTTACAGGGCCCCTACCCCGGCAGATACGCAGTATTTT	CASSLDLYRAPTPADTQYF
-	-	TRBJ2-1	TRBV4-1	TGCGCCAGCAGCCAAGATAGGGGGGGGCAGTACAATGAGCAGTTCTTC	CASSQDRGGQYNEQFF
-	-	TRBJ1-4	TRBV12-5	TGTGCTAGTGGTTTGGGACAGGAGTATGAAAAACTGTTTTTT	CASGLGQEYEKLFF
few	-	TRBJ2-1	TRBV12-3/TRBV12-4	TGTGCCAGCAGCCGGGGAGGCCGCAATGAGCAGTTCTTC	CASSRGGRNEQFF